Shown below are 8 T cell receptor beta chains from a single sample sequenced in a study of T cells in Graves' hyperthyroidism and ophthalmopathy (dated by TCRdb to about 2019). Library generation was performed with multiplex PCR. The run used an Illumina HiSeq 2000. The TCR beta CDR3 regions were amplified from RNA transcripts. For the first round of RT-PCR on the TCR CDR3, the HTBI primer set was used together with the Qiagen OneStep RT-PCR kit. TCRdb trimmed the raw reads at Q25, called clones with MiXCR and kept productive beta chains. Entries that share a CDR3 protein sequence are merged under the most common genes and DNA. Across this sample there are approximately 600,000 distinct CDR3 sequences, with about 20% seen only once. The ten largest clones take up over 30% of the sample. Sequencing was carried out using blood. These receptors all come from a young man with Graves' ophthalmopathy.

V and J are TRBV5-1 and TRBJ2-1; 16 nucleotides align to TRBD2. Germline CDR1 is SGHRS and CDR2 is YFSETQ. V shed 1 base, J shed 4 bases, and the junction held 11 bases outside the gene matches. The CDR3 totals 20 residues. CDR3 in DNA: TGCGCCAGCAGCTTGATTTCGGGACTAGCGGGAGGGAAGAATTACAATGAGCAGTTCTTC. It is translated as CASSLISGLAGGKNYNEQFF. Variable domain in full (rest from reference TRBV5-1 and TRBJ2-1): KAGVTQTPRYLIKTRGQQVTLSCSPISGHRSVSWYQQTPGQGLQFLFEYFSETQRNKGNFPGRFSGRQFSNSRSEMNVSTLELGDSALYLCASSLISGLAGGKNYNEQFFGPGTRLTVL.

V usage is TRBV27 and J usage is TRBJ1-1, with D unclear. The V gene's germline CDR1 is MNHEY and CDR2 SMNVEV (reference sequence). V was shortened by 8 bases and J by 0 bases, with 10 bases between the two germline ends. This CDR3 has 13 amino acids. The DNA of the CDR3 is TGTGCCAGCTCCGAGTGGCTGAACACTGAAGCTTTCTTT. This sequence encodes CASSEWLNTEAFF.

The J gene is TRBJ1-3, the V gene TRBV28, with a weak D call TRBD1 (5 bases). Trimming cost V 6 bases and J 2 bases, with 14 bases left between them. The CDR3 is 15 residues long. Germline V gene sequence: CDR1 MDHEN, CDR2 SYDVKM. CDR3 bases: TGTGCCAGCAGCCGACAGCCCGGGACTGGAAACACCATATATTTT. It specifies CASSRQPGTGNTIYF.

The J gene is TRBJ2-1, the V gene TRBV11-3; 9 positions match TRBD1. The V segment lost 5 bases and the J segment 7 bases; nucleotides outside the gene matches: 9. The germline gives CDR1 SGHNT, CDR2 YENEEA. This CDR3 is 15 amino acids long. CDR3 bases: TGTGCCAGCAGCCCCCGGACAGGGGATACAAATGAGCAGTTCTTC. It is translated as CASSPRTGDTNEQFF. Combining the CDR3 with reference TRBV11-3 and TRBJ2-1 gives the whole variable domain EAGVVQSPRYKIIEKKQPVAFWCNPISGHNTLYWYLQNLGQGPELLIRYENEEAVDDSQLPKDRFSAERLKGVDSTLKIQPAELGDSAVYLCASSPRTGDTNEQFFGPGTRLTVL.

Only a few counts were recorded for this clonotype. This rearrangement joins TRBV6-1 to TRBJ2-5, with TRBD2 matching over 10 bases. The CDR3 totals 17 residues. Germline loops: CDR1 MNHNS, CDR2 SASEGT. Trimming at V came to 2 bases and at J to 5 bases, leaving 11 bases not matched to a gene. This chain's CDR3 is CASSEHSASGSGETQYF. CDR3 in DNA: TGTGCCAGCAGTGAACATTCAGCTAGCGGGAGTGGCGAGACCCAGTACTTC.

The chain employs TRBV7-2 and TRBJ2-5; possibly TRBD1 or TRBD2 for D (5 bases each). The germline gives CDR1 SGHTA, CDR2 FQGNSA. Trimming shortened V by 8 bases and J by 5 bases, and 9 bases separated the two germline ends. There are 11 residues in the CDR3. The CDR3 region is CASGDGETQYF. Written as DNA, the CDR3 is TGTGCCAGCGGGGACGGTGAGACCCAGTACTTC.

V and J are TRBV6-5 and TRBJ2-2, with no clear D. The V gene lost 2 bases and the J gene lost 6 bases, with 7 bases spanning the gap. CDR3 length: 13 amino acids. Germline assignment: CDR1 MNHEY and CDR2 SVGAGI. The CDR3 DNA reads TGTGCCAGCAGTTACCGATTTTCCGGGGAGCTGTTTTTT. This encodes CASSYRFSGELFF.

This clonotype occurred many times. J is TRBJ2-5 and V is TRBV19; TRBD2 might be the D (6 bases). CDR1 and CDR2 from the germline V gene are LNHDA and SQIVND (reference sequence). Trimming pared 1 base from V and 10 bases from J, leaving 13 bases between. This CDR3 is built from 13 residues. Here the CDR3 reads CASSIGASEGQYF. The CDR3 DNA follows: TGTGCCAGTAGTATAGGTGCATCGGAGGGCCAGTACTTC.